This T cell receptor (beta chain) was documented in a study of cytomegalovirus exposure and HLA in healthy donors. Looking at the study overall: Unique TCRs numbering roughly 85 million, obtained from HLA-typed donors, made up an early data release. Whole-study results and caveats: A later analysis linked a missense DCLRE1C variant to TCR beta V- and J-gene trimming. Within an earlier analysis, most TCR beta V segments proved productive either about 87% or about 30% of the time. The number of N-insertions in an Asian-associated ancestry cluster was reportedly below the roughly 620-donor mean in a later analysis.

Comment on this clone: The antigen remains undetermined.

The PCR ran on 60 Vbeta and 13 Jbeta primers. The method was immunoSEQ multiplex PCR; TCRdb's version includes in-frame clones alone and lacks a portion of them. The data contain around 150,000 clones, under 90% of them singletons. V lost 6 bases and J lost 0, with 15 bases in between. The germline V gene has CDR1 MGHRA and CDR2 YSYEKL. The CDR3 loop spans 16 amino acids. This receptor was obtained from a man aged 25 to 45 in good health and CMV-seronegative. Sequenced sample: PBMCs. The V and J genes are TRBV4-1 and TRBJ2-1; D is undetermined. CDR3 sequence reads: CASRMKDLSSYNEQFF. For the CDR3, the DNA is TGCGCCAGCAGGATGAAAGACTTAAGCTCCTACAATGAGCAGTTCTTC.